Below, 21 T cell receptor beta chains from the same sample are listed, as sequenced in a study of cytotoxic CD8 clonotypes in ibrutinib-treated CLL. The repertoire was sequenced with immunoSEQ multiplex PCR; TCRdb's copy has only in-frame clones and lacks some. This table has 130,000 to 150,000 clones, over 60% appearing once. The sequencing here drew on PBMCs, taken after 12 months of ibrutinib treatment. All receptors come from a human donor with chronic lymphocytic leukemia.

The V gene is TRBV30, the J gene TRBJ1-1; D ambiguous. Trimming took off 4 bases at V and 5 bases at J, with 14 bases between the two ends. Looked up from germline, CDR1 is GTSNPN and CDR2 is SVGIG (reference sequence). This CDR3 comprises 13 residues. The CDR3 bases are TGTGCCTGGACGAGACGGACTGAGACTGAAGCTTTCTTT. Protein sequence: CAWTRRTETEAFF.

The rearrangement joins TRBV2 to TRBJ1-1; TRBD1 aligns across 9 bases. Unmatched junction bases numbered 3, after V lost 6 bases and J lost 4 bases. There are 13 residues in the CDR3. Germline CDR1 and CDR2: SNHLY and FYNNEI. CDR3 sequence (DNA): TGTGCCAGCAGCAAGGACAGGGGCACTGAAGCTTTCTTT. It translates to CASSKDRGTEAFF.

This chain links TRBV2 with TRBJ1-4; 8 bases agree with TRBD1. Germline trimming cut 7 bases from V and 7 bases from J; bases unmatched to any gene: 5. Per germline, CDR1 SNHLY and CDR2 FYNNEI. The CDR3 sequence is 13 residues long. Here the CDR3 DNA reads TGTGCCAGCAAAACAGGGGGGAGTGAAAAACTGTTTTTT. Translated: CASKTGGSEKLFF.

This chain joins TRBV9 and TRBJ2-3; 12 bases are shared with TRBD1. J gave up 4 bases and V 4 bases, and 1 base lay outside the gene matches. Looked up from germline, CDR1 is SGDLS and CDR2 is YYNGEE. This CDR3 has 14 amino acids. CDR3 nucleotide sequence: TGTGCCAGCAGCCGGGACAGGGGGCCAGATACGCAGTATTTT. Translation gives CASSRDRGPDTQYF. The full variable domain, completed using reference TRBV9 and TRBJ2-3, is DSGVTQTPKHLITATGQRVTLRCSPRSGDLSVYWYQQSLDQGLQFLIQYYNGEERAKGNILERFSAQQFPDLHSELNLSSLELGDSALYFCASSRDRGPDTQYFGPGTRLTVL.

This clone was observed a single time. The CDR3 spells CASRQEPSTDTQYF. Written as DNA, the CDR3 is TGTGCCAGCCGCCAGGAACCAAGCACAGATACGCAGTATTTT. The chain recombines TRBV10-3 with TRBJ2-3; D gene uncertain. There are 14 residues in the CDR3. From germline, CDR1 is ENHRY and CDR2 SYGVKD. V was trimmed by 10 bases and J by 0 bases, leaving 14 bases between them.

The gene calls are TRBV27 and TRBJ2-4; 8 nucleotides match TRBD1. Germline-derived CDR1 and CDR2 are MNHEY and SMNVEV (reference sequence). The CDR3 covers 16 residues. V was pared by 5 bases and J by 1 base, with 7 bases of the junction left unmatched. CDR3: CASSTLRQGAKNIQYF. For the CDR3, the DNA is TGTGCCAGCAGTACGTTGCGACAGGGGGCCAAAAACATTCAGTACTTC.

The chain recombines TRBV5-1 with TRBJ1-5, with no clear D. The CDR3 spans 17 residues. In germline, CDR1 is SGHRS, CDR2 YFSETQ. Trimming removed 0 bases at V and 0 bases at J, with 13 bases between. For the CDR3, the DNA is TGCGCCAGCAGCTTGGGCAGTCTACACGATAGCAATCAGCCCCAGCATTTT. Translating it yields CASSLGSLHDSNQPQHF.

The DNA of the CDR3 is TGTGCCAGCAAGACCGATAATGAAAAACTGTTTTTT. Amino acid sequence: CASKTDNEKLFF. V gene TRBV2 combines with J gene TRBJ1-4; D not certain. This CDR3 contains 12 residues. Looked up from germline, CDR1 is SNHLY and CDR2 is FYNNEI. Trimming shortened V by 7 bases and J by 4 bases, and 7 bases separated the two germline ends.

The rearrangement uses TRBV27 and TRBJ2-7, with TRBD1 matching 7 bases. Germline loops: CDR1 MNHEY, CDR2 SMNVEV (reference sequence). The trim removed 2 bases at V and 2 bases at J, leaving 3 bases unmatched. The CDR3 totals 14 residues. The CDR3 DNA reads TGTGCCAGCAGTTTAAGTGGGACAGCCTACGAGCAGTACTTC. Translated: CASSLSGTAYEQYF.

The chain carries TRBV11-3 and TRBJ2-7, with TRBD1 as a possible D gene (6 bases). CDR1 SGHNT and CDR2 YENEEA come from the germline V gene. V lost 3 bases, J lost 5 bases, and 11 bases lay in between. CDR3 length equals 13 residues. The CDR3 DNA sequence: TGTGCCAGCAGCTTCAGGGGCCAGGACGAGCAGTACTTC. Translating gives CASSFRGQDEQYF.

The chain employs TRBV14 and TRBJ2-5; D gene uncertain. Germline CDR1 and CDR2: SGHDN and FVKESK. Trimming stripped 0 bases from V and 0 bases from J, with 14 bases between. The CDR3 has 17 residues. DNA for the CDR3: TGTGCCAGCAGCCAAGATCGGTGGCGTCGGAACCAAGAGACCCAGTACTTC. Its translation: CASSQDRWRRNQETQYF.

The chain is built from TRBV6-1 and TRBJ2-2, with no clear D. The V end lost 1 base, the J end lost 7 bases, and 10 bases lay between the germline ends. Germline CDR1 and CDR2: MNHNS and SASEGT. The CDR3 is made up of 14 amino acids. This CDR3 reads CASSEGQRGGELFF. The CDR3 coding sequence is TGTGCCAGCAGTGAAGGGCAGAGAGGCGGGGAGCTGTTTTTT.

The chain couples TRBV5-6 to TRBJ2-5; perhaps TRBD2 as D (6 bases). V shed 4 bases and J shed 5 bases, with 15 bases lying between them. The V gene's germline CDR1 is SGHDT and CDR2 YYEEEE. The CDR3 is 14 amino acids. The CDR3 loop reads CASSRDFRAETQYF. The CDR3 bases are TGTGCCAGCAGCAGGGACTTCCGGGCGGAGACCCAGTACTTC. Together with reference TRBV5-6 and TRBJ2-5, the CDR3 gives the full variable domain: DAGVTQSPTHLIKTRGQQVTLRCSPKSGHDTVSWYQQALGQGPQFIFQYYEEEERQRGNFPDRFSGHQFPNYSSELNVNALLLGDSALYLCASSRDFRAETQYFGPGTRLLVL.

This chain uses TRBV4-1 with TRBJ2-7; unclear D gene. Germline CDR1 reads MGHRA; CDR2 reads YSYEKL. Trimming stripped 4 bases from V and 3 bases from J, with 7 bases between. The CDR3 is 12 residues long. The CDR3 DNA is TGCGCCAGCAGCCCGACGGGCTACGAGCAGTACTTC. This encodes CASSPTGYEQYF.

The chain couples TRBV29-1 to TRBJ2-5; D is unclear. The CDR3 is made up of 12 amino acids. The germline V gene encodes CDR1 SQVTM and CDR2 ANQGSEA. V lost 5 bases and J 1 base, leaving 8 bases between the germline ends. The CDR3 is CSVQRFQETQYF. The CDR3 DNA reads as TGCAGCGTTCAGAGATTCCAAGAGACCCAGTACTTC. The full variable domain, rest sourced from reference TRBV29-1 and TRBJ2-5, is SAVISQKPSRDICQRGTSLTIQCQVDSQVTMMFWYRQQPGQSLTLIATANQGSEATYESGFVIDKFPISRPNLTFSTLTVSNMSPEDSSIYLCSVQRFQETQYFGPGTRLLVL.

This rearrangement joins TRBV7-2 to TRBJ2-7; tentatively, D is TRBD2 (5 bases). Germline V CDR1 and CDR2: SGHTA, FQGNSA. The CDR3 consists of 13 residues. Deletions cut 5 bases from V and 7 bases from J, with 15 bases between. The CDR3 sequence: CASSPTSGKEQYF. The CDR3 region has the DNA TGTGCCAGCAGCCCTACTTCGGGGAAGGAGCAGTACTTC.

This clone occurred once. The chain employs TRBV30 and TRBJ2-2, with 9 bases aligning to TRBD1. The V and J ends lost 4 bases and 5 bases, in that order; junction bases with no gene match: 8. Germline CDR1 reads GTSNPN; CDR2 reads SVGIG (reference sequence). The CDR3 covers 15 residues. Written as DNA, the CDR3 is TGTGCCTGGATGGGACAGGGATATAATACCGGGGAGCTGTTTTTT. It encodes CAWMGQGYNTGELFF.

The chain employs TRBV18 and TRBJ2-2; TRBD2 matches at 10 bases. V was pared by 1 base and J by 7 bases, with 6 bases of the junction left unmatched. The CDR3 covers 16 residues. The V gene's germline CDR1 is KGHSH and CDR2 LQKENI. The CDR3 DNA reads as TGTGCCAGCTCACCACAGGCTAGCGGGAGTGGCGGGGAGCTGTTTTTT. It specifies CASSPQASGSGGELFF.

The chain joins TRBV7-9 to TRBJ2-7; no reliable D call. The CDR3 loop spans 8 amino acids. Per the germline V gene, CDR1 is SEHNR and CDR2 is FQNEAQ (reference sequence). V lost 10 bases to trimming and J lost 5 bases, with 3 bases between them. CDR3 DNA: TGTGCCACCGACGAGCAGTACTTC. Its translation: CATDEQYF.

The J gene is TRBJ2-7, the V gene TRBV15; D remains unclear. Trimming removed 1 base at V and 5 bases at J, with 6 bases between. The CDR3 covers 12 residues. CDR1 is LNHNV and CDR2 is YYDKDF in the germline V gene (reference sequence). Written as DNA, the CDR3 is TGTGCCACCAGCAGAGCCTGGGACGAGCAGTACTTC. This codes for CATSRAWDEQYF.

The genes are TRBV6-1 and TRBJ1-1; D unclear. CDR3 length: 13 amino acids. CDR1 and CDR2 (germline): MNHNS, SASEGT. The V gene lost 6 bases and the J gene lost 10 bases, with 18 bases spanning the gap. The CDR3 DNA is TGTGCCAGCAGAGTGGCCGGGGAGGCTCGAGCTTTCTTT. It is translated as CASRVAGEARAFF.